These 24 T cell receptor beta chains came from one sample sequenced in a study of T cell changes during pregnancy in multiple sclerosis. Profiled with immunoSEQ multiplex PCR; TCRdb holds only in-frame clones, not every one. The data hold some 100,000 clones, with almost 95% observed a single time. Sequenced material: peripheral blood, taken before pregnancy. These receptors came from a female donor with multiple sclerosis, enrolled in a pregnancy study.

This clone was recorded once. The chain uses TRBV7-2 and TRBJ2-1; D is unclear. CDR3 size: 18 residues. Germline values: CDR1 SGHTA, CDR2 FQGNSA. Trimming pared 4 bases from V and 4 bases from J, leaving 23 bases between. CDR3: CASSSRPSRATNYNEQFF. CDR3 coding DNA: TGTGCCAGCAGCTCGAGGCCGTCCCGAGCGACCAATTACAATGAGCAGTTCTTC. The variable domain in full, with the rest retrieved from reference TRBV7-2 and TRBJ2-1, is GAGVSQSPSNKVTEKGKDVELRCDPISGHTALYWYRQSLGQGLEFLIYFQGNSAPDKSGLPSDRFSAERTGGSVSTLTIQRTQQEDSAVYLCASSSRPSRATNYNEQFFGPGTRLTVL.

The CDR3 nucleotides are TGCAGCGTTGAAGTGACTCGACTAGCGGAAGAAGAGACCCAGTACTTC. Protein sequence: CSVEVTRLAEEETQYF. The rearrangement joins TRBV29-1 to TRBJ2-5, with 9 bases that match TRBD2. V shed 1 base and J 3 bases; nucleotides not matched to a gene: 9. The CDR3 is 16 residues long. Germline V CDR1 and CDR2: SQVTM, ANQGSEA.

This clone was counted once. The chain carries TRBV5-4 and TRBJ1-1; TRBD1 might be the D (6 bases). The V end lost 6 bases, the J end lost 4 bases, and 13 bases lay between the germline ends. Germline V gene sequence: CDR1 SGHNT, CDR2 YYREEE (reference sequence). The CDR3 spans 13 residues. Written as DNA, the CDR3 is TGTGCCAGCACATCCCCAGGGGTCACTGAAGCTTTCTTT. Amino acid sequence: CASTSPGVTEAFF. The full variable domain, its missing parts supplied by reference TRBV5-4 and TRBJ1-1, is ETGVTQSPTHLIKTRGQQVTLRCSSQSGHNTVSWYQQALGQGPQFIFQYYREEENGRGNFPPRFSGLQFPNYSSELNVNALELDDSALYLCASTSPGVTEAFFGQGTRLTVV.

The chain couples TRBV4-1 to TRBJ1-2; tentative D call: TRBD1 (5 bases). The V and J ends lost 3 bases and 5 bases respectively, with 13 bases between them. This CDR3 region has 14 residues. Germline CDR1 reads MGHRA; CDR2 reads YSYEKL. The CDR3 region has the DNA TGCGCCAGCAGCCAGTCGGAGCAGGGATATGGCTACACCTTC. Amino acids: CASSQSEQGYGYTF.

This rearrangement joins TRBV30 to TRBJ1-1; weak D call: TRBD1 (5 bases). From germline, CDR1 is GTSNPN and CDR2 SVGIG (reference sequence). The CDR3 loop spans 17 amino acids. V gave up 4 bases and J gave up 3 bases, with 24 bases separating them. The CDR3 sequence: CAWTPSGFGGKYTEAFF. CDR3 coding DNA: TGTGCCTGGACCCCGAGCGGTTTTGGGGGGAAATACACTGAAGCTTTCTTT.

The chain links TRBV6-1 to TRBJ1-5; 8 nucleotides align to TRBD1. V lost 2 bases to trimming and J lost 6 bases; unmatched junction nucleotides: 15. The CDR3 loop spans 18 amino acids. Germline CDR1 reads MNHNS; CDR2 reads SASEGT. The CDR3 region has the DNA TGTGCCAGCAGTGAACTTTTTGGGGCACAGGGGGTAACTCAGCCCCAGCATTTT. This sequence encodes CASSELFGAQGVTQPQHF.

The J gene is TRBJ1-3, the V gene TRBV13; D ambiguous. V was cut by 4 bases and J by 3 bases, with 22 bases left in between. The CDR3 consists of 18 residues. CDR1 and CDR2 from the germline V gene are PRHDT and FYEKMQ (reference sequence). The CDR3 spells CASSSDTLQPIDGNTIYF. In DNA, the CDR3 is TGTGCCAGCAGCTCTGATACATTACAGCCTATTGATGGAAACACCATATATTTT. Filled out from reference TRBV13 and TRBJ1-3, the complete variable domain reads AAGVIQSPRHLIKEKRETATLKCYPIPRHDTVYWYQQGPGQDPQFLISFYEKMQSDKGSIPDRFSAQQFSDYHSELNMSSLELGDSALYFCASSSDTLQPIDGNTIYFGEGSWLTVV.

The rearrangement joins TRBV18 to TRBJ2-5, with 7 nucleotides matching TRBD1. V was clipped by 2 bases and J by 1 base; unmatched bases: 4. The CDR3 runs to 15 residues. Germline V gene sequence: CDR1 KGHSH, CDR2 LQKENI. The CDR3 protein is CASSPVDRLQETQYF. The CDR3 bases are TGTGCCAGCTCACCAGTGGACAGGCTCCAAGAGACCCAGTACTTC.

The chain joins TRBV5-1 to TRBJ2-1, with D tentatively TRBD2 (5 bases). There are 16 residues in the CDR3. Trimming took 0 bases from V and 4 from J, leaving 14 bases between them. Germline CDR1 is SGHRS and CDR2 is YFSETQ. The CDR3 nucleotides read TGCGCCAGCAGCTTGGCTAGCTCGGTCGGTTACAATGAGCAGTTCTTC. The encoded protein is CASSLASSVGYNEQFF. The full variable domain, rest sourced from reference TRBV5-1 and TRBJ2-1, is KAGVTQTPRYLIKTRGQQVTLSCSPISGHRSVSWYQQTPGQGLQFLFEYFSETQRNKGNFPGRFSGRQFSNSRSEMNVSTLELGDSALYLCASSLASSVGYNEQFFGPGTRLTVL.

The rearrangement links TRBV19 to TRBJ1-1; D uncertain. V was trimmed by 2 bases and J by 1 base, leaving 14 bases between them. From germline, CDR1 is LNHDA and CDR2 SQIVND (reference sequence). The CDR3 is 16 residues long. The CDR3 region is CASSIPSAAANTEAFF. CDR3 DNA sequence: TGTGCCAGTAGTATACCGTCAGCGGCAGCGAACACTGAAGCTTTCTTT. The whole variable domain, filled in from reference TRBV19 and TRBJ1-1, reads DGGITQSPKYLFRKEGQNVTLSCEQNLNHDAMYWYRQDPGQGLRLIYYSQIVNDFQKGDIAEGYSVSREKKESFPLTVTSAQKNPTAFYLCASSIPSAAANTEAFFGQGTRLTVV.

The chain recombines TRBV4-1 with TRBJ1-4; D is ambiguous. Germline CDR1 is MGHRA and CDR2 is YSYEKL. The V gene lost 0 bases and the J gene lost 4 bases, with 6 bases spanning the gap. The CDR3 sequence is 14 residues long. The DNA for the CDR3 is TGCGCCAGCAGCCAAGAACAGATTAATGAAAAACTGTTTTTT. Its translation: CASSQEQINEKLFF.

The chain has TRBV6-5 and TRBJ2-3; 8 nucleotides align to TRBD1. The CDR3 is 15 residues long. V gave up 6 bases and J gave up 3 bases; unmatched junction bases: 8. Germline V gives CDR1 MNHEY, CDR2 SVGAGI. The CDR3 region is CASSPRTGRTDTQYF. In DNA form, the CDR3 reads TGTGCCAGCAGCCCCCGGACAGGGAGAACAGATACGCAGTATTTT.

V and J are TRBV2 and TRBJ1-3, with D maybe TRBD1 (6 bases). Germline CDR1 is SNHLY and CDR2 is FYNNEI. Trimming removed 8 bases from V and 3 bases from J, with 11 bases in between. The CDR3 length is 13 residues. The CDR3 loop is CASRQAGGNTIYF. In nucleotides, the CDR3 is TGTGCCAGCCGACAGGCGGGTGGAAACACCATATATTTT.

This clone appeared a few times. This chain joins TRBV19 and TRBJ2-2; 7 nucleotides agree with TRBD2. The ends lost 10 bases at V and 2 bases at J; junction bases unmatched: 7. The CDR3 has 14 residues. Germline CDR1 reads LNHDA; CDR2 reads SQIVND (reference sequence). In nucleotides, the CDR3 is TGTGCCACCAAGACTAGCCCAAACACCGGGGAGCTGTTTTTT. Its protein is CATKTSPNTGELFF.

V and J are TRBV6-6 and TRBJ2-7, with D tentatively TRBD2 (7 bases). Germline lookup yields CDR1 MNHNY and CDR2 SVGAGI (reference sequence). There are 16 residues in the CDR3. V was clipped by 2 bases and J by 0 bases, with 14 bases between them. In nucleotides, the CDR3 is TGTGCCAGCAGTTACCGTCGGGGGGCGAGCTCCTACGAGCAGTACTTC. Translating gives CASSYRRGASSYEQYF.

This chain uses TRBV4-3 with TRBJ2-3; TRBD2 agrees at 8 bases. The CDR3 loop spans 17 amino acids. CDR1 LGHNA and CDR2 YSLEER come from the germline V gene. The V and J ends lost 0 bases and 1 base, in that order; junction bases with no gene match: 6. This CDR3 is CASSQESSGTGTDTQYF. The CDR3 DNA follows: TGCGCCAGCAGCCAAGAGAGTAGCGGGACTGGCACAGATACGCAGTATTTT.

This chain links TRBV28 with TRBJ2-7; perhaps TRBD1 as D (6 bases). CDR1 MDHEN and CDR2 SYDVKM come from the germline V gene. The CDR3 is 15 residues long. The ends were cut back, 6 bases at V and 2 bases at J, with 17 bases in the middle. CDR3 sequence reads: CASSPSGTRTYEQYF. CDR3 sequence (DNA): TGTGCCAGCAGCCCCTCCGGGACACGCACCTACGAGCAGTACTTC.

The J gene is TRBJ2-5, the V gene TRBV6-5; unclear D gene. This CDR3 contains 12 residues. V was trimmed by 8 bases and J by 4 bases, leaving 11 bases between them. Germline-derived CDR1 and CDR2 are MNHEY and SVGAGI. The DNA for the CDR3 is TGTGCCAGCTGGAGAGGTGCAGAGACCCAGTACTTC. This gives the protein CASWRGAETQYF.

The V gene is TRBV28, the J gene TRBJ1-2; D possibly corresponds to TRBD1 (5 bases). The V end was cut by 6 bases, the J end by 3 bases, with 14 bases between. Germline CDR1 is MDHEN and CDR2 is SYDVKM. The CDR3 spans 14 residues. CDR3 loop: CASSPPGRYYGYTF. CDR3 bases: TGTGCCAGCAGCCCTCCAGGGAGGTACTATGGCTACACCTTC.

The chain links TRBV28 to TRBJ2-5, with 8 nucleotides matching TRBD1. The CDR3 is 13 residues long. Germline V gene data show CDR1 as MDHEN and CDR2 as SYDVKM. J lost 4 bases, V lost 6 bases, and 4 bases had no gene match. CDR3 loop: CASRPTGVETQYF. The CDR3 region has the DNA TGTGCCAGCAGGCCGACAGGGGTAGAGACCCAGTACTTC.

V and J are TRBV29-1 and TRBJ2-7; 11 bases align to TRBD2. V shed 4 bases, J shed 3 bases, and the junction held 5 bases outside the gene matches. The CDR3 length is 14 residues. Per the germline V gene, CDR1 is SQVTM and CDR2 is ANQGSEA. CDR3 residues: CSVGLGTSGYEQYF. The CDR3 nucleotides read TGCAGCGTTGGTCTAGGGACTAGCGGCTACGAGCAGTACTTC.

The chain couples TRBV5-4 to TRBJ2-1; 7 bases agree with TRBD2. Germline V gene data show CDR1 as SGHNT and CDR2 as YYREEE (reference sequence). J gave up 7 bases and V 4 bases, and 11 bases lay outside the gene matches. This CDR3 region has 15 residues. The CDR3 reads CASSPGRAGVNEQFF. CDR3 bases: TGTGCCAGCAGCCCTGGAAGGGCGGGAGTTAATGAGCAGTTCTTC.

This sequence joins TRBV7-2 and TRBJ1-1; perhaps TRBD1 as D (6 bases). Germline values: CDR1 SGHTA, CDR2 FQGNSA. Trimming shortened V by 5 bases and J by 5 bases, and 18 bases separated the two germline ends. The CDR3 runs to 15 residues. The chain's CDR3 is CASSQRGGRFTEAFF. DNA of the CDR3: TGTGCCAGCAGCCAGCGGGGGGGGCGTTTTACTGAAGCTTTCTTT.

The chain combines TRBV5-1 with TRBJ2-7; D is undetermined. The CDR3 sequence is 11 residues long. CDR1 and CDR2 (germline): SGHRS, YFSETQ. V dropped 6 bases and J dropped 7 bases, with 11 bases sitting between them. The CDR3 here is CASTIGEEQYF. The DNA of the CDR3 is TGCGCCAGCACCATCGGAGAGGAGCAGTACTTC.